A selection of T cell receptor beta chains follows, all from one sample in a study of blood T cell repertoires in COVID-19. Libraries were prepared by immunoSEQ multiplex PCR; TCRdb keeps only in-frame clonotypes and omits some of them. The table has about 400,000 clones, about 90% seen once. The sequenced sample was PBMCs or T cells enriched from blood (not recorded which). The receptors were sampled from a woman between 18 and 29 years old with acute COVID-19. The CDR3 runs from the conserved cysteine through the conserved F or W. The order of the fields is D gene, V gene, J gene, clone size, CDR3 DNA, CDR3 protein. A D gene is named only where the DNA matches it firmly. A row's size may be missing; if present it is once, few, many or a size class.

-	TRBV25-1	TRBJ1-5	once	TGTGCCAGCAGTGAAGAACAGGGGCCCCAGCATTTT	CASSEEQGPQHF
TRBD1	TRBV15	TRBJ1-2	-	TGTGCCACCAGCAGCTGGGACAGGGGTCACTATGGCTACACCTTC	CATSSWDRGHYGYTF
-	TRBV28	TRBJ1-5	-	TGTGCCAGCGCCCCCCAGCGGGATCAGCCCCAGCATTTT	CASAPQRDQPQHF
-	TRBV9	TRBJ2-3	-	TGTGCCAGCAGCGTCTTGAGGGAGAACATTGACACAGATACGCAGTATTTT	CASSVLRENIDTDTQYF
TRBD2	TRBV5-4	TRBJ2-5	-	TGTGCCAGCACCCAGCGGGAGTTTGTAGAGACCCAGTACTTC	CASTQREFVETQYF
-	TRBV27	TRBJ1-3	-	TGTGCCAGCAGTCCCCTTTCGTCCTACTCTGGAAACACCATATATTTT	CASSPLSSYSGNTIYF
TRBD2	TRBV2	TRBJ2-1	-	TGTGCCAGCAGGCGGGGGACTGAGCAGTTCTTC	CASRRGTEQFF
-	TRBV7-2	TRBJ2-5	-	TGTGCCAGCAGCTCGGGAGAGACCCAGTACTTC	CASSSGETQYF
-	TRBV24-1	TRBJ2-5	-	TGTGCCACCAGTGACAGTACAGGGACCCAAGAGACCCAGTACTTC	CATSDSTGTQETQYF
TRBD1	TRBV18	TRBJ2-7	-	TGTGCCAGCTCGTCGGGACAGAGAAGCGAGCAGTACTTC	CASSSGQRSEQYF
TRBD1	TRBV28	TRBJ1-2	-	TGTGCCAGCAGTCCGACCCTCCGGGACAGGGCGAACTATGGCTACACCTTC	CASSPTLRDRANYGYTF
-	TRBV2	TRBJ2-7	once	TGTGCCAGCAGTGCCCGGGTCTCCATCAGCTCCTACGAGCAGTACTTC	CASSARVSISSYEQYF
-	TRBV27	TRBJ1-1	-	TGTGCCAGCAGTTTATCAGCGAGAACTGAAGCTTTCTTT	CASSLSARTEAFF
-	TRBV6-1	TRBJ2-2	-	TGTGCCAGCAGTGGGGGGCTTGGCACCGGGGAGCTGTTTTTT	CASSGGLGTGELFF
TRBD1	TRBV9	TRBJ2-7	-	TGTGCCAGCAGCGTTGGACAGGGAGCCTACGAGCAGTACTTC	CASSVGQGAYEQYF
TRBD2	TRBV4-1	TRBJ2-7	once	TGCGCCAGCAGCCATGATAGCGGGGCGCGCGAGCAGTACTTC	CASSHDSGAREQYF
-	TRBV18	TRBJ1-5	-	TGTGCCAGCTCCCCGGGGGGGGATCAGCCCCAGCATTTT	CASSPGGDQPQHF
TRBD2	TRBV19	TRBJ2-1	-	TGTGCCTGCAGACTAGCGGGGGAGGGCAATGAGCAGTTCTTC	CACRLAGEGNEQFF
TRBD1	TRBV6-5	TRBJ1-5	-	TGTGCCAGCGGGTCCAGGGGGCTGGGCAATCAGCCCCAGCATTTT	CASGSRGLGNQPQHF
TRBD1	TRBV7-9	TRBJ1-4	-	TGTGCCAGCAGCACACAGGGGGCTGGTTCTAATGAAAAACTGTTTTTT	CASSTQGAGSNEKLFF
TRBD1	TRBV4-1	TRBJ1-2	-	TGCGCCAGCAGCCAGAGGGACAGGGGGCTCTATGGCTACACCTTC	CASSQRDRGLYGYTF
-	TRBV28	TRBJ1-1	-	TGTGCCAGCAGTTTATCAAACACTGAAGCTTTCTTT	CASSLSNTEAFF
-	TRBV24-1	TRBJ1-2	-	TGTGCCACCAGTCGTTACATAGAAGCGGTGTATGGCTACACCTTC	CATSRYIEAVYGYTF
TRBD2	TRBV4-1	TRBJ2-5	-	TGCGCCAGCAGCCAAGGCCGACTAGCGGGGTACCAAGAGACCCAGTACTTC	CASSQGRLAGYQETQYF
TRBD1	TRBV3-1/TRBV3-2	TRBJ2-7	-	TGTGCCAGCAGGGATCACAAACCGGGACAGGGGGCTCTCTACGAGCAGTACTTC	CASRDHKPGQGALYEQYF
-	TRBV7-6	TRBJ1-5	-	TGTGCCAGCAGCGAGGGGCGGGGGTCAGGTCAGCCCCAGCATTTT	CASSEGRGSGQPQHF